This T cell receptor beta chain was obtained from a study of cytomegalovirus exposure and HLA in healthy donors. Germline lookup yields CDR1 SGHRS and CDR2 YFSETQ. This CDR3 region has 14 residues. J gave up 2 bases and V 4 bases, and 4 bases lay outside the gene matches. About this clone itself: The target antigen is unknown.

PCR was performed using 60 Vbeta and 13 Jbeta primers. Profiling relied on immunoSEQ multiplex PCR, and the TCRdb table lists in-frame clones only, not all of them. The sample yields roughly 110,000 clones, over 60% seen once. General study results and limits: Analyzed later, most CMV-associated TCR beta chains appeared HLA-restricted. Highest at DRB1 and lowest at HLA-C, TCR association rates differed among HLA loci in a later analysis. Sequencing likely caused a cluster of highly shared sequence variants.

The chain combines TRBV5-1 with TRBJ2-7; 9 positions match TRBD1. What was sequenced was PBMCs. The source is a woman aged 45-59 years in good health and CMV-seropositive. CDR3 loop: CASSTGTGPYEQYF. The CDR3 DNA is TGCGCCAGCAGCACCGGGACAGGGCCCTACGAGCAGTACTTC.